The text below deals with one T cell receptor beta chain. Its target antigen remains unknown. No base quality values were provided; no much bigger clone lies one nucleotide off. Sequences SGHRS (CDR1) and YFSETQ (CDR2) are obtained from the germline V gene. Inclusive of the bounding cysteine and phenylalanine, the CDR3 is 14 residues long. Only CDR3 DNA is held: 42 bases, read in frame from base 1. A distance of 13 bases separates the germline ends of V and J, which lose 6 bases and 0 bases respectively. The data were taken from a study of T cells after yellow fever vaccination (dated by TCRdb to about 2019). For context, the study as a whole: The SMART-Seq v4 Ultra Low Input RNA kit was used to prepare libraries from fractions with low cell numbers. Bulk TCR alpha and beta repertoires were sequenced longitudinally to track T-cell clones before and after primary and booster YFV17D yellow fever vaccination. Two healthy male donors, one aged 18 to 29 and one aged 30 to 40 years, made up the cohort. Blood was drawn at multiple timepoints before and after primary and secondary immunization, with bulk PBMC replicates and cell subsets isolated. Study-wide findings and limitations: A small fraction of clonotypes showed up in both the CD4 and CD8 compartments, probably as a result of convergent recombination. Compared with the primary T-cell response, the secondary T-cell response was faster but weaker, reaching its peak on day 5 rather than on day 15. The study included only a couple of donors, which limits how far the findings can be generalized. Computational filtering was required because FACS-sorted repertoires could contain abundant contaminating clonotypes from the bulk population. After the booster, most clones that had expanded after primary vaccination were detected again (around 96% of CD4 and more than 85% of CD8), suggesting broad maintenance of memory.

Synthesis of TCR cDNA relied on 5'RACE template switching, a step that introduced a universal primer site along with unique molecular identifiers. Priming of cDNA synthesis was performed from both the TCR alpha and TCR beta constant segments. Library amplification involved two PCR steps, and the second step added sample barcodes and sequencing adapters. Libraries were sequenced on Illumina HiSeq 2500 (2x100 bp) or NovaSeq (2x150 bp). In the paper's pipeline: MIGEC was used to demultiplex reads and collapse the reads into UMI consensus sequences, and MiXCR was used for V(D)J alignment. Using edgeR on replicate PBMC samples, clonotypes were called vaccine-responding if FDR was below 0.01 and the log2 fold change was above 5 up to day 15. Bulk clonotypes were assigned CD4 or CD8 identity according to which sequenced CD4 or CD8 repertoire held them at higher abundance. Using fastp trimming at Q25 and MiXCR clonotype assembly, TCRdb reanalyzed the public sequencing data and kept in-frame beta chains. Here each entry gathers all rows of one CDR3 protein and keeps the most common genes and DNA. These V and J calls are TCRdb output, not the study's own analysis. This sample lists just under 600,000 distinct CDR3 sequences; 13% were detected once. The ten largest clonotypes hold over 12% of the sample.

The treatment or condition label here, explained by the study, means: live attenuated yellow fever vaccine strain. Two biological replicates of bulk PBMCs were collected at each blood-draw timepoint. A standard Ficoll-Paque protocol was used to isolate PBMCs from peripheral blood. TriZol was used to extract RNA from bulk PBMCs, from CD4 and CD8 fractions, and from dextramer-positive and dextramer-negative fractions. Source: PBMCs, taken on the day of the yellow fever booster vaccination. Rearrangement joined TRBV5-1 to TRBJ2-7; a tentative D call is TRBD2 (7 bases match). The receptor comes from a man aged 25-40 years who received the YFV17D yellow fever vaccine. The CDR3 protein: CASNTGRGSYEQYF. The DNA sequence is given as TGCGCCAGCAATACAGGGAGGGGCTCCTACGAGCAGTACTTC. Supplemented by the reference TRBV5-1 and TRBJ2-7 proteins around the CDR3, the complete variable domain is KAGVTQTPRYLIKTRGQQVTLSCSPISGHRSVSWYQQTPGQGLQFLFEYFSETQRNKGNFPGRFSGRQFSNSRSEMNVSTLELGDSALYLCASNTGRGSYEQYFGPGTRLTVT.